This T cell receptor (beta chain) comes out of a study of cytomegalovirus exposure and HLA in healthy donors. Whole-study results and caveats: A link between a missense DCLRE1C variant and TCR beta V- and J-gene trimming emerged from a later analysis. The investigators catalogued 164 TCR beta chains as cytomegalovirus-associated. According to a later analysis, donors in an Asian-associated ancestry cluster reportedly had fewer N-insertions than the 666-donor mean. Indistinguishable V segments such as TRBV6-2 and TRBV6-3 were excluded.

This PCR relied on a set of 60 Vbeta primers and 13 Jbeta primers. This table comes from immunoSEQ multiplex PCR, and its TCRdb copy is limited to in-frame clones, with some not included. This table holds about 190,000 clones, about 83% found once. About this clone itself: Its antigen is unidentified.

The germline V and J ends were trimmed by 2 bases and 2 bases, with 16 bases remaining between them. The CDR3 has 16 amino acids. The germline V gene has CDR1 MNHNS and CDR2 SASEGT. The TCR was taken from a man aged 35-49 years in good health and CMV-seropositive. Sequencing input: PBMCs. This sequence joins TRBV6-1 and TRBJ2-7; D may be TRBD1 (6 bases). CDR3 residues: CASSERAGVITYEQYF. The CDR3 DNA follows: TGTGCCAGCAGTGAAAGGGCAGGGGTGATAACCTACGAGCAGTACTTC.